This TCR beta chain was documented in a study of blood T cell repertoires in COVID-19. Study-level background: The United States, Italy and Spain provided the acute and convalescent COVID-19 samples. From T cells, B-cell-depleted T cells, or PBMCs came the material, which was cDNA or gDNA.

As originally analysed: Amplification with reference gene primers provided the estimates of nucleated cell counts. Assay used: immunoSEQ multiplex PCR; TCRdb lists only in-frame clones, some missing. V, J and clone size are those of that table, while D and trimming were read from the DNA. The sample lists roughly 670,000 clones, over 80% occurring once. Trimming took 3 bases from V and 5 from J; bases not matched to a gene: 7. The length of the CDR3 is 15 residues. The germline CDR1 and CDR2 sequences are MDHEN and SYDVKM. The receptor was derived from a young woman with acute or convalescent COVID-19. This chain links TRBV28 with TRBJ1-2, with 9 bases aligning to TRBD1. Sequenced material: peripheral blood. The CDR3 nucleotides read TGTGCCAGCAGTTTCATGACAGGGGGTGGTTATGGCTACACCTTC. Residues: CASSFMTGGGYGYTF.